Presented here are 10 T cell receptor beta chains from one specimen sequenced in a study of T cells and Merkel cell carcinoma outcomes. This table comes from immunoSEQ multiplex PCR, and its TCRdb copy is limited to in-frame clones, with some not included. This sample has about 5,600 clones; approximately 80% occur once, and the top ten carry about 6.1%. Sequencing input: tumor tissue from Merkel cell carcinoma. All receptors come from a human donor with Merkel cell carcinoma.

The chain has TRBV7-9 and TRBJ2-5; the D gene could be TRBD1 or TRBD2 (6 bases each). V was clipped by 8 bases and J by 1 base, with 14 bases between them. Germline V gene data show CDR1 as SEHNR and CDR2 as FQNEAQ (reference sequence). The CDR3 totals 14 residues. The CDR3 spells CASGGRDFQETQYF. For the CDR3, the DNA is TGTGCCAGCGGGGGCAGGGACTTCCAAGAGACCCAGTACTTC.

The chain employs TRBV7-9 and TRBJ2-7, with D maybe TRBD2 (5 bases). The germline V gene encodes CDR1 SEHNR and CDR2 FQNEAQ (reference sequence). V lost 10 bases, J lost 5 bases, and 15 bases lay in between. The CDR3 covers 12 residues. The CDR3 nucleotides read TGTGCCACCGGGGTGCGGGTCGACGAGCAGTACTTC. This gives the protein CATGVRVDEQYF.

The chain links TRBV5-1 to TRBJ2-5; D might be TRBD1 (5 bases). This CDR3 region has 14 residues. Germline values: CDR1 SGHRS, CDR2 YFSETQ. V was trimmed by 0 bases and J by 2 bases, leaving 8 bases between them. The CDR3 bases are TGCGCCAGCAGCTTGGCGGCAGGGCAAGAGACCCAGTACTTC. Its protein is CASSLAAGQETQYF. The entire variable domain, with the rest obtained from reference TRBV5-1 and TRBJ2-5, is as follows: KAGVTQTPRYLIKTRGQQVTLSCSPISGHRSVSWYQQTPGQGLQFLFEYFSETQRNKGNFPGRFSGRQFSNSRSEMNVSTLELGDSALYLCASSLAAGQETQYFGPGTRLLVL.

This clone was picked up one time. V and J are TRBV7-9 and TRBJ2-2; maybe TRBD1 (6 bases). The germline gives CDR1 SEHNR, CDR2 FQNEAQ (reference sequence). Trimming left V 5 bases short and J 6 bases short, with 13 bases between. The CDR3 has 14 amino acids. CDR3 nucleotide sequence: TGTGCCAGCAGCACCCAGGGGACCCCCGGGGAGCTGTTTTTT. As protein: CASSTQGTPGELFF.

The genes are TRBV7-6 and TRBJ2-2; D call uncertain. Between the trimmed V and J ends, which lost 3 bases and 1 base, there was a span of 9 bases. CDR1 is SGHVS, CDR2 FNYEAQ, per germline. The CDR3 has 15 residues. The CDR3 sequence is CASSLLSGNTGELFF. The CDR3 DNA is TGTGCCAGCAGCTTGCTTTCAGGGAACACCGGGGAGCTGTTTTTT.

This chain joins TRBV29-1 and TRBJ1-2; D possibly corresponds to TRBD1 (6 bases). Germline CDR1 SQVTM, CDR2 ANQGSEA. CDR3 length: 13 amino acids. V was cut by 5 bases and J by 4 bases, with 14 bases left in between. CDR3 region: CSVKTGLPYGYTF. CDR3 coding DNA: TGCAGCGTTAAGACAGGACTACCCTATGGCTACACCTTC.

The chain couples TRBV4-2 to TRBJ2-3, with TRBD2 matching 13 bases. CDR3 size: 16 residues. In germline, CDR1 is LGHNA, CDR2 YNFKEQ. Losses at the gene ends were 4 bases for V and 2 bases for J; bases not matched to a gene: 3. CDR3 sequence (DNA): TGTGCCAGCAGCCTGGGGACTAGCGGGACCACAGATACGCAGTATTTT. Protein sequence: CASSLGTSGTTDTQYF.

The chain links TRBV11-3 to TRBJ2-3, with 7 bases fitting TRBD2. The CDR3 loop spans 14 amino acids. Germline CDR1 and CDR2: SGHNT and YENEEA. The V and J ends lost 1 base and 6 bases, in that order; junction bases with no gene match: 4. For the CDR3, the DNA is TGTGCCAGCAGCTTAGGGGGGAGGGCTGATACGCAGTATTTT. Translation: CASSLGGRADTQYF. Full variable domain (remainder filled in from reference TRBV11-3 and TRBJ2-3): EAGVVQSPRYKIIEKKQPVAFWCNPISGHNTLYWYLQNLGQGPELLIRYENEEAVDDSQLPKDRFSAERLKGVDSTLKIQPAELGDSAVYLCASSLGGRADTQYFGPGTRLTVL.

The V and J genes are TRBV27 and TRBJ2-3; D possibly corresponds to TRBD1 (6 bases). Trimming left V 5 bases short and J 4 bases short, with 19 bases between. The V gene's germline CDR1 is MNHEY and CDR2 SMNVEV (reference sequence). The CDR3 covers 16 residues. The CDR3 region is CASSPQYREAADTQYF. DNA for the CDR3: TGTGCCAGCAGTCCCCAATACAGGGAAGCCGCAGATACGCAGTATTTT.

This clone came up a few times. The V call is TRBV28, the J call TRBJ1-1; a weak D match, TRBD1 (5 bases). Germline-derived CDR1 and CDR2 are MDHEN and SYDVKM. V shed 4 bases and J shed 5 bases, with 14 bases lying between them. This CDR3 is built from 14 residues. CDR3 nucleotide sequence: TGTGCCAGCAGTTCACCGGGACTTAGGACTGAAGCTTTCTTT. This codes for CASSSPGLRTEAFF.